One sample yielded the 31 T cell receptor beta chains listed below, sequenced in a study of T cell responses to AZD1222 COVID-19 vaccine (dated by TCRdb to about 2021). This sample's time point label indicates: about 28 days (+/-7) after the second vaccine dose. Libraries were constructed by the immunoSEQ multiplex PCR assay. TCRdb carries this immuneACCESS record with in-frame sequences only. Its versions omit some clonotypes, under half of them owing to an unresolved V gene in the studies checked, with the rest unexplained. Counted in this sample were under 150,000 clones; approximately 90% of them appeared once. The top ten hold over 9% of the sample. Source: peripheral blood, taken 28 days after the second AZD1222 dose. These receptors all come from an adult who received the AZD1222 COVID-19 vaccine.

This chain uses TRBV19 with TRBJ1-6; D remains ambiguous. The germline V gene encodes CDR1 LNHDA and CDR2 SQIVND (reference sequence). Trimming stripped 5 bases from V and 7 bases from J, with 9 bases between. This CDR3 spans 13 amino acids. The CDR3 DNA follows: TGTGCCAGTAGTGGGGTTATGAATTCACCCCTCCACTTT. As protein: CASSGVMNSPLHF.

The chain combines TRBV18 with TRBJ1-2, with 7 bases fitting TRBD1. The J segment lost 2 bases and the V segment lost 6 bases, leaving 9 bases of the junction unmatched. This CDR3 has 15 amino acids. The germline gives CDR1 KGHSH, CDR2 LQKENI. DNA of the CDR3: TGTGCCAGCTCTCTTACAGGGGACTCCAACTATGGCTACACCTTC. The encoded protein is CASSLTGDSNYGYTF. Variable domain in full (rest from reference TRBV18 and TRBJ1-2): NAGVMQNPRHLVRRRGQEARLRCSPMKGHSHVYWYRQLPEEGLKFMVYLQKENIIDESGMPKERFSAEFPKEGPSILRIQQVVRGDSAAYFCASSLTGDSNYGYTFGSGTRLTVV.

The chain links TRBV6-5 to TRBJ2-2, with D perhaps given as TRBD1 or TRBD2 (6 bases each). The germline V gene has CDR1 MNHEY and CDR2 SVGAGI. Trimming took 6 bases from V and 5 from J, leaving 13 bases between them. CDR3 size: 14 residues. The CDR3, as DNA: TGTGCCAGCAGCTCTGGGGGGCATACCGGGGAGCTGTTTTTT. This encodes CASSSGGHTGELFF.

This clone has only one observation. The V call is TRBV19, the J call TRBJ1-1, with no clear D. Trimming took off 11 bases at V and 1 base at J, with 11 bases between the two ends. Germline values: CDR1 LNHDA, CDR2 SQIVND (reference sequence). The CDR3 spans 12 residues. The CDR3 loop is CAVVWGNTEAFF. DNA for the CDR3: TGTGCCGTGGTGTGGGGGAACACTGAAGCTTTCTTT.

This clone was observed once. The chain links TRBV12-5 to TRBJ1-2; D gene unclear. V lost 5 bases and J 0 bases, leaving 10 bases between the germline ends. Germline V gene sequence: CDR1 LGHNT, CDR2 FRNRAP. The CDR3 consists of 14 residues. In nucleotides, the CDR3 is TGTGCTAGTGGTCCCGCCGGGACTAACTATGGCTACACCTTC. This sequence encodes CASGPAGTNYGYTF.

This chain links TRBV18 with TRBJ1-2, with 12 bases lining up with TRBD1. V shed 4 bases, J shed 4 bases, and the junction held 4 bases outside the gene matches. The CDR3 is 15 amino acids. CDR1 and CDR2 from the germline V gene are KGHSH and LQKENI. CDR3 bases: TGTGCCAGCTCACGGGGACAGGGGGCGAGCTATGGCTACACCTTC. This codes for CASSRGQGASYGYTF.

J is TRBJ1-1 and V is TRBV29-1; D is possibly TRBD1 (5 bases). The CDR3 is 13 residues long. Trimming removed 0 bases at V and 4 bases at J, with 9 bases between. Germline V gene lookup returns CDR1 SQVTM and CDR2 ANQGSEA. The CDR3: CSVEEVQGTEAFF. CDR3 coding DNA: TGCAGCGTTGAAGAAGTTCAGGGCACTGAAGCTTTCTTT.

This clone was counted a few times. The chain employs TRBV15 and TRBJ1-6; 9 positions match TRBD1. V lost 3 bases, J lost 7 bases, and 4 bases stayed unmatched. CDR1 LNHNV and CDR2 YYDKDF come from the germline V gene (reference sequence). This CDR3 has 15 residues. In DNA, the CDR3 is TGTGCCACCAGCAGGACCGGGACAGGGAATTCACCCCTCCACTTT. Its protein is CATSRTGTGNSPLHF.

In DNA, the CDR3 is TGTGCCAGCAGTCCCAGGACAGGTAGCTCCTACGAGCAGTACTTC. Residues: CASSPRTGSSYEQYF. The chain couples TRBV27 to TRBJ2-7; 7 bases map to TRBD1. The germline V gene encodes CDR1 MNHEY and CDR2 SMNVEV (reference sequence). CDR3 size: 15 residues. V lost 5 bases, J lost 0 bases, and 7 bases stayed unmatched.

The chain recombines TRBV9 with TRBJ1-2; D remains unclear. Trimming removed 5 bases from V and 3 bases from J, with 14 bases in between. CDR1 and CDR2 from the germline V gene are SGDLS and YYNGEE. There are 14 residues in the CDR3. This CDR3 reads CASSLSSTDYGYTF. The CDR3 DNA is TGTGCCAGCAGTCTCAGTTCAACGGACTATGGCTACACCTTC. Full variable domain (rest looked up from reference TRBV9 and TRBJ1-2): DSGVTQTPKHLITATGQRVTLRCSPRSGDLSVYWYQQSLDQGLQFLIQYYNGEERAKGNILERFSAQQFPDLHSELNLSSLELGDSALYFCASSLSSTDYGYTFGSGTRLTVV.

V and J are TRBV6-5 and TRBJ2-5, with 7 bases matching TRBD1. Unmatched junction bases numbered 3, after V lost 6 bases and J lost 5 bases. CDR1 MNHEY and CDR2 SVGAGI come from the germline V gene. This CDR3 spans 12 amino acids. The CDR3 region is CASRGTVETQYF. The CDR3 DNA sequence: TGTGCCAGCAGGGGGACAGTCGAGACCCAGTACTTC.

The chain employs TRBV29-1 and TRBJ1-1; TRBD1 matches at 7 bases. CDR1 SQVTM and CDR2 ANQGSEA come from the germline V gene. The CDR3 loop spans 13 amino acids. J was trimmed by 5 bases and V by 6 bases; bases with no gene match: 9. In DNA form, the CDR3 reads TGCAGCGTGGCTAGGACAGGTGAGACTGAAGCTTTCTTT. Protein sequence: CSVARTGETEAFF.

The rearrangement links TRBV4-1 to TRBJ1-4, with TRBD1 matching over 7 bases. There are 17 residues in the CDR3. J gave up 8 bases and V 2 bases, and 14 bases lay outside the gene matches. Per the germline V gene, CDR1 is MGHRA and CDR2 is YSYEKL. CDR3 bases: TGCGCCAGCAGCCAACTCCCTGGGACAGAGGGAAGAGAAAAACTGTTTTTT. As protein: CASSQLPGTEGREKLFF.

The V call is TRBV30, the J call TRBJ1-1, with TRBD1 matching 9 bases. The V gene's germline CDR1 is GTSNPN and CDR2 SVGIG (reference sequence). CDR3 size: 16 residues. J was trimmed by 2 bases and V by 5 bases; bases with no gene match: 12. CDR3 coding DNA: TGTGCCTGGCGGTACAGGGGGCGACGCCCAAACACTGAAGCTTTCTTT. Amino acids: CAWRYRGRRPNTEAFF.

The chain uses TRBV7-2 and TRBJ2-7, with 12 bases that match TRBD1. V trimming: 4 bases; J trimming: 7 bases; junction bases outside the gene matches: 5. Germline loops: CDR1 SGHTA, CDR2 FQGNSA. The CDR3 is 14 residues long. CDR3 bases: TGTGCCAGCAGCTCGGGACAGGGGGCTTGGGAGCAGTACTTC. Translation gives CASSSGQGAWEQYF.

This clone was observed a handful of times. The chain uses TRBV15 and TRBJ1-2, with a tentative D call TRBD1 (6 bases). The CDR3 is made up of 16 amino acids. Trimming took off 0 bases at V and 7 bases at J, with 18 bases between the two ends. In germline, CDR1 is LNHNV, CDR2 YYDKDF (reference sequence). CDR3 loop: CATSRDPWQGRIGYTF. Here the CDR3 DNA reads TGTGCCACCAGCAGAGATCCCTGGCAGGGGAGAATTGGCTACACCTTC.

This sequence joins TRBV19 and TRBJ1-5, with 8 bases matching TRBD1. The CDR3 loop spans 16 amino acids. V shed 6 bases, J shed 0 bases, and the junction held 7 bases outside the gene matches. Per the germline V gene, CDR1 is LNHDA and CDR2 is SQIVND (reference sequence). For the CDR3, the DNA is TGTGCCAGTAGGAGGCCCGGACAGGGTAGCAATCAGCCCCAGCATTTT. Its translation is CASRRPGQGSNQPQHF.

The table lists this clone with a few counts. The chain carries TRBV2 and TRBJ2-7, with a possible D match to TRBD1 (5 bases). The CDR3 loop spans 14 amino acids. V lost 4 bases and J lost 7, with 17 bases in between. From germline, CDR1 is SNHLY and CDR2 FYNNEI. Here the CDR3 DNA reads TGTGCCAGCAGTGTTAGGTTGGCAGGGTTTGAGCAGTACTTC. It translates to CASSVRLAGFEQYF.

J is TRBJ2-5 and V is TRBV12-5; D might be TRBD2 (6 bases). The CDR3 contains 16 residues. Germline V gene lookup returns CDR1 LGHNT and CDR2 FRNRAP. V shed 4 bases and J shed 5 bases, with 20 bases lying between them. The CDR3 DNA follows: TGTGCTAGTGGTTCGCCCATAGTGGGCGGGGAGGAGACCCAGTACTTC. Encoded protein: CASGSPIVGGEETQYF.

This chain uses TRBV28 with TRBJ1-5, with 7 bases that match TRBD1. Per germline, CDR1 MDHEN and CDR2 SYDVKM. After removal of 3 bases from V and 0 bases from J, the junction contained 11 bases not matched to a gene. The CDR3 totals 18 residues. CDR3 coding DNA: TGTGCCAGCAGTTTTTTCGGTAGACAGGGAAATAGCAATCAGCCCCAGCATTTT. Residues: CASSFFGRQGNSNQPQHF.

This chain links TRBV30 with TRBJ2-7; D gene unclear. The length of the CDR3 is 11 residues. The V end was cut by 2 bases, the J end by 3 bases, with 5 bases between. Germline V lookup: CDR1 GTSNPN, CDR2 SVGIG (reference sequence). The chain's CDR3 is CAWSRSYEQYF. CDR3 bases: TGTGCCTGGAGTCGGAGCTACGAGCAGTACTTC.

The gene calls are TRBV11-2 and TRBJ2-2; a weak D match, TRBD1 (7 bases). CDR3 length: 17 amino acids. Trimming removed 5 bases from V and 4 bases from J, with 20 bases in between. Germline loops: CDR1 SGHAT, CDR2 FQNNGV. The CDR3 loop reads CASSPGDRAPGTGELFF. As DNA, the CDR3 is TGTGCCAGCAGCCCGGGAGACAGGGCTCCGGGCACCGGGGAGCTGTTTTTT.

This chain links TRBV6-1 with TRBJ1-2; weak D call: TRBD1 (6 bases). V was shortened by 2 bases and J by 8 bases, with 12 bases between the two germline ends. The CDR3 runs 13 residues. Germline CDR1 reads MNHNS; CDR2 reads SASEGT. CDR3 sequence: CASSEFEGGGYTF. As DNA, the CDR3 is TGTGCCAGCAGTGAATTTGAGGGGGGCGGCTACACCTTC.

The chain has TRBV10-2 and TRBJ2-7; TRBD1 aligns across 10 bases. Germline lookup yields CDR1 WSHSY and CDR2 SAAADI. The ends lost 7 bases at V and 5 bases at J; junction bases unmatched: 8. This CDR3 comprises 14 residues. As DNA, the CDR3 is TGCGCCAGCACCCCGGGACAGGGGTCCAACGAGCAGTACTTC. This sequence encodes CASTPGQGSNEQYF.

J is TRBJ1-1 and V is TRBV5-1; D uncertain. Trimming left V 3 bases short and J 0 bases short, with 21 bases between. This CDR3 comprises 18 residues. Germline values: CDR1 SGHRS, CDR2 YFSETQ. CDR3 amino acids: CASSSGIFTLRVNTEAFF. CDR3 coding DNA: TGCGCCAGCAGCTCGGGGATATTCACCCTTAGGGTGAACACTGAAGCTTTCTTT.

The gene calls are TRBV5-1 and TRBJ2-3, with TRBD2 identical over 7 bases. Germline V CDR1 and CDR2: SGHRS, YFSETQ. The CDR3 is 16 residues long. V shed 4 bases and J 4 bases; nucleotides not matched to a gene: 12. In DNA form, the CDR3 reads TGCGCCAGCAGCGGCAACCGGGACTACGGCGCAGATACGCAGTATTTT. Amino acid sequence: CASSGNRDYGADTQYF.

This rearrangement joins TRBV9 to TRBJ1-1; D may be TRBD1 (6 bases). V was cut by 0 bases and J by 11 bases, with 17 bases left in between. There are 14 residues in the CDR3. CDR1 and CDR2 (germline): SGDLS, YYNGEE. The DNA for the CDR3 is TGTGCCAGCAGCGTAGCCGAGCCCGGGACAACGGCTTTCTTT. Amino acid sequence: CASSVAEPGTTAFF.

The rearrangement links TRBV4-3 to TRBJ2-3; D possibly corresponds to TRBD1 (5 bases). V shed 4 bases and J shed 5 bases, with 16 bases lying between them. This CDR3 is 15 amino acids long. Germline V CDR1 and CDR2: LGHNA, YSLEER. The CDR3 is CASSRTRGIGDTQYF. Written as DNA, the CDR3 is TGCGCCAGCAGCCGAACAAGGGGTATAGGAGATACGCAGTATTTT.

The genes are TRBV4-3 and TRBJ2-3; D unclear. The germline gives CDR1 LGHNA, CDR2 YSLEER. The germline V and J ends were trimmed by 0 bases and 0 bases, with 13 bases remaining between them. The CDR3 loop spans 17 amino acids. The CDR3 loop reads CASSQDFTHSSTDTQYF. The DNA of the CDR3 is TGCGCCAGCAGCCAAGATTTTACCCACTCTAGCACAGATACGCAGTATTTT.

V gene TRBV24-1 combines with J gene TRBJ2-1; 10 bases agree with TRBD2. CDR1 and CDR2 from the germline V gene are KGHDR and SFDVKD. V shed 5 bases and J 9 bases; nucleotides not matched to a gene: 9. The CDR3 contains 15 residues. The CDR3 loop reads CATSGQREGHVEQFF. In DNA form, the CDR3 reads TGTGCCACCAGTGGGCAGCGGGAGGGCCACGTTGAGCAGTTCTTC.

This sequence joins TRBV27 and TRBJ2-7, with D possibly TRBD2 on 5 matching bases. Germline V gene sequence: CDR1 MNHEY, CDR2 SMNVEV (reference sequence). The CDR3 length is 14 residues. The V and J ends lost 5 bases and 3 bases respectively, with 14 bases between them. DNA of the CDR3: TGTGCCAGCAGTAGGGATTACGGGATCTACGAGCAGTACTTC. This gives the protein CASSRDYGIYEQYF.